Described below is a single T cell receptor (beta chain) sequence and its context. All patients picked for sequencing had shown, by flow cytometry, an expansion of CD8+CD57+ cells. This entry belongs to a study of CD8+CD57+ T cells in acquired aplastic anemia. With V trimmed by 1 base and J by 13 bases, 16 bases remained unmatched. Germline V gene sequence: CDR1 SEHNR, CDR2 FQNEAQ (reference sequence). This CDR3 spans 17 amino acids. Genomic DNA served as template for TCR beta VDJ and CDR3 profiling. TCRdb fed the reads into MiXCR, producing one record per CDR3 protein. The sample carries roughly 250,000 distinct CDR3 sequences, 82% recorded once.

The genes are TRBV7-9 and TRBJ2-6; 7 nucleotides match TRBD2. The clonotype originates from a human donor with aplastic anemia. Material for sequencing was sorted CD4+, CD8+, or CD8+CD57+ T cells (not recorded which) from PBMCs. As DNA, the CDR3 is TGTGCCAGCAGCTTAGAAAGAAGCGGGGCTGGCGATGAGGTCCTGACTTTC. The encoded protein is CASSLERSGAGDEVLTF.